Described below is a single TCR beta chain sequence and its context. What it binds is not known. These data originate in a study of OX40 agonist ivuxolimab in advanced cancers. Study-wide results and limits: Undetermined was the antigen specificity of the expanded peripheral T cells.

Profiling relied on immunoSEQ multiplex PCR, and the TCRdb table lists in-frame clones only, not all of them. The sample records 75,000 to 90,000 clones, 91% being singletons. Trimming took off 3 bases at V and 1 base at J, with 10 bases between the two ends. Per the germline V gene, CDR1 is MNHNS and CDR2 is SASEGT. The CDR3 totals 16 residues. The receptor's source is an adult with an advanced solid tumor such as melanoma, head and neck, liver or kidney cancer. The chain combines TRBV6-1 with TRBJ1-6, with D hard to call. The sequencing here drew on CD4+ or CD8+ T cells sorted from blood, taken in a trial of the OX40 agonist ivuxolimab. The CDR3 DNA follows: TGTGCCAGCAGTGATTTTCCTGCTTCCTATAATTCACCCCTCCACTTT. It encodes CASSDFPASYNSPLHF.